This TCR beta chain was identified during a study of PD-1 blockade in classical Hodgkin lymphoma. This sample's time point: cycle 4 day 1 (C4D1), after less than 7 weeks of nivolumab. Autologous stem cell transplantation was followed by relapse in every patient, and brentuximab vedotin exposure varied. The CDR3 totals 17 residues. TCRdb keeps only in-frame clones here, not all; method: immunoSEQ multiplex PCR. The data contain just under 65,000 clones, 91% of them singletons. The sequencing here drew on peripheral blood mononuclear cells (PBMCs), taken before the fourth cycle of nivolumab. The source is a human donor with classical Hodgkin lymphoma. The chain couples TRBV21-1 to TRBJ2-7; TRBD2 is taken as the D call from the table, unchecked against the DNA. TRBV21-1 is listed as a pseudogene. In DNA form, the CDR3 reads TGTGCCAGCAGCAAAGCGCTTGCGGGAAGGGATAACTACGAGCAGTACTTC. Its protein is CASSKALAGRDNYEQYF.